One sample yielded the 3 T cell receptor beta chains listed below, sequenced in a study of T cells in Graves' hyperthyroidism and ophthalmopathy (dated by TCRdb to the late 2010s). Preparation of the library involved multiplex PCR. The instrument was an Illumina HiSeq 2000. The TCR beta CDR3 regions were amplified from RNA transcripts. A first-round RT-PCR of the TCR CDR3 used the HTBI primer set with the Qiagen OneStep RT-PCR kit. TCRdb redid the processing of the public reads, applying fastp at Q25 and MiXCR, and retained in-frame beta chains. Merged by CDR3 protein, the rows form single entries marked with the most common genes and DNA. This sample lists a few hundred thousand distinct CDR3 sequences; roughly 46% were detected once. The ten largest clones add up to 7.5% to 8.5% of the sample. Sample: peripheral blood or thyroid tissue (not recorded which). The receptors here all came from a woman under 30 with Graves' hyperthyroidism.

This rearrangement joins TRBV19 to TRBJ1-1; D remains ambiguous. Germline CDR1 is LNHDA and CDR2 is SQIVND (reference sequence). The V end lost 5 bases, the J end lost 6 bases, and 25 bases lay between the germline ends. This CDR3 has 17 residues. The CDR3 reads CASSVHREPRAFAEAFF. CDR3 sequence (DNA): TGTGCCAGTAGTGTCCACAGAGAACCGAGGGCTTTCGCTGAAGCTTTCTTT.

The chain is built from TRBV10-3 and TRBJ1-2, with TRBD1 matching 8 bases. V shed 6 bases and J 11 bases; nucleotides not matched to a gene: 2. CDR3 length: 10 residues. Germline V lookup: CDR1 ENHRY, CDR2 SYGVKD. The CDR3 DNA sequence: TGTGCCATCAGGGGACAGGAGTACACCTTC. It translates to CAIRGQEYTF.

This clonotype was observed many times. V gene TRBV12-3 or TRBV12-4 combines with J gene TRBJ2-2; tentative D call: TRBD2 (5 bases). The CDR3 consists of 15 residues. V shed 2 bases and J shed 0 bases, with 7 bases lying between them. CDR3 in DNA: TGTGCCAGCAGTTTACGGAGGACGAACACCGGGGAGCTGTTTTTT. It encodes CASSLRRTNTGELFF.